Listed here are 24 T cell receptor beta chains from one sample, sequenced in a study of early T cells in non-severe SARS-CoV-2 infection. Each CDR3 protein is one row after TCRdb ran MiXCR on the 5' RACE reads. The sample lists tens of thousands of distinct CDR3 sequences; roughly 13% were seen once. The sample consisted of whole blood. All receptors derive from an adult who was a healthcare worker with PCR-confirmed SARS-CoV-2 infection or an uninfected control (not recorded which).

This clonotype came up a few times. Written as DNA, the CDR3 is TGTGCCAGCAGTGAAGTTAGGGTTAGAGATCAGCCCCAGCATTTT. This sequence encodes CASSEVRVRDQPQHF. This chain joins TRBV2 and TRBJ1-5, with no clear D. Germline loops: CDR1 SNHLY, CDR2 FYNNEI. This CDR3 is 15 amino acids long. The ends were cut back, 1 base at V and 5 bases at J, with 12 bases in the middle.

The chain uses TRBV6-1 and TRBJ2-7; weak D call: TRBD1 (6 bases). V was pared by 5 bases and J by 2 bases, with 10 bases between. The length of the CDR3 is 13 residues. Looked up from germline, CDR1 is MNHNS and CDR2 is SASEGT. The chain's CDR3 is CASSRTETYEQYF. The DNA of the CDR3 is TGTGCCAGCAGTAGGACAGAGACCTACGAGCAGTACTTC.

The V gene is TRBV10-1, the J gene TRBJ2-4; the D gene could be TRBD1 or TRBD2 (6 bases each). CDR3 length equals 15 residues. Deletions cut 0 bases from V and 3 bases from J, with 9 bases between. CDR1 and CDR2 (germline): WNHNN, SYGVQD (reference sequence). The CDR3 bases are TGCGCCAGCAGTGAGTCGAGGGGGGTCAAAAACATTCAGTACTTC. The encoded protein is CASSESRGVKNIQYF.

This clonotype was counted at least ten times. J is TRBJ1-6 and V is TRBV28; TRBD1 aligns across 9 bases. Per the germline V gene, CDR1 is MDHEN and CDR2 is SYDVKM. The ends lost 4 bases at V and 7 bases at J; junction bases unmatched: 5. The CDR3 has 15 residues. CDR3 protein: CASSSTGTGNSPLHF. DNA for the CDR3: TGTGCCAGCAGTTCCACCGGGACAGGGAATTCACCCCTCCACTTT.

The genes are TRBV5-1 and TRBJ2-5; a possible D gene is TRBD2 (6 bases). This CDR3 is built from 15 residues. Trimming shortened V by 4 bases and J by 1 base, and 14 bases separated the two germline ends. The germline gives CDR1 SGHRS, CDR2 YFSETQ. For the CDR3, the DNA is TGCGCCAGCAGCCGAGCGGGCGCCCTCCAAGAGACCCAGTACTTC. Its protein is CASSRAGALQETQYF.

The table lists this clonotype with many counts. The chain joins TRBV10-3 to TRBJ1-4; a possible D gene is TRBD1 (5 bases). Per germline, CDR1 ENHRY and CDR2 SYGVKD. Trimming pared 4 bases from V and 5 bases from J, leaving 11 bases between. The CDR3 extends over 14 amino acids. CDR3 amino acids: CAISVGRSNEKLFF. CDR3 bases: TGTGCCATCAGTGTGGGACGTAGCAATGAAAAACTGTTTTTT.

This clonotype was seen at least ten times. For the CDR3, the DNA is TGTGCCAGCTCACCTTCGCCGGGCACTGAAGCTTTCTTT. Encoded protein: CASSPSPGTEAFF. The chain uses TRBV18 and TRBJ1-1; D gene unclear. This CDR3 comprises 13 residues. Germline CDR1 and CDR2: KGHSH and LQKENI. Deletions cut 3 bases from V and 4 bases from J, with 9 bases between.

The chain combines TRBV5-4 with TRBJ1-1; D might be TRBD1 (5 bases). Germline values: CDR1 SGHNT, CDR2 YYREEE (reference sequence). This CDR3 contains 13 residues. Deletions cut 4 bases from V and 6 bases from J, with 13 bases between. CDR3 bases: TGTGCCAGCAGCCCAACAGGTTCGGCTGAAGCTTTCTTT. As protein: CASSPTGSAEAFF.

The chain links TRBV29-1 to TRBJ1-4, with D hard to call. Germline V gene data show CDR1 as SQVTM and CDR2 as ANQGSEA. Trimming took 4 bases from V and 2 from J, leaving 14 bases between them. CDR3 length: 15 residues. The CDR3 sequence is CSVGYLGGTNEKLFF. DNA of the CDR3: TGCAGCGTTGGATACCTCGGTGGTACTAATGAAAAACTGTTTTTT.

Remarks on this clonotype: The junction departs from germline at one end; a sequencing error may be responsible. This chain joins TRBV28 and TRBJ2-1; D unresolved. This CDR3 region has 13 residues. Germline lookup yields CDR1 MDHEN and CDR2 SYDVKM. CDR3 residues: CASRLETYIEQFF. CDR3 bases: TGTGCCAGCAGACTTGAGACCTACATTGAGCAGTTCTTC.

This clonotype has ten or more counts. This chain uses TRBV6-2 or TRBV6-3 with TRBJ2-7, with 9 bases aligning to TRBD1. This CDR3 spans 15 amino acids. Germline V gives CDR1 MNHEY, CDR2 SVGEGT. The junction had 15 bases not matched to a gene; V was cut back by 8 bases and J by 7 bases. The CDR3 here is CASRVPGTGMMEQYF. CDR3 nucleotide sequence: TGTGCCAGCCGCGTCCCCGGGACAGGGATGATGGAGCAGTACTTC.

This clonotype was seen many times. The CDR3, as DNA: TGTGCCAGCAGCTTGAATGGGAACACTGAAGCTTTCTTT. Translated, it gives CASSLNGNTEAFF. V and J are TRBV7-2 and TRBJ1-1; unclear D gene. Trimming shortened V by 3 bases and J by 1 base, and 6 bases separated the two germline ends. CDR3 length: 13 residues. Germline assignment: CDR1 SGHTA and CDR2 FQGNSA.

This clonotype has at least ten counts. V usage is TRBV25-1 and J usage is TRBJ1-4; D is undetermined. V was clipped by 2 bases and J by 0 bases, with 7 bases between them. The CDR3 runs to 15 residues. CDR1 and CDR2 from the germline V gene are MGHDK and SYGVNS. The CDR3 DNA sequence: TGTGCCAGCAGTGAACCAACGTCAACTAATGAAAAACTGTTTTTT. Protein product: CASSEPTSTNEKLFF.

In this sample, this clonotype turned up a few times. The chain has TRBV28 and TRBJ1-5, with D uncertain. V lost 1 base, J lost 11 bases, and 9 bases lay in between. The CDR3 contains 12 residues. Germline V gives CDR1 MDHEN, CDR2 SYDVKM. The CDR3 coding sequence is TGTGCCAGCAGTTTATTGGGTCGGTCCCAGCATTTT. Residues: CASSLLGRSQHF.

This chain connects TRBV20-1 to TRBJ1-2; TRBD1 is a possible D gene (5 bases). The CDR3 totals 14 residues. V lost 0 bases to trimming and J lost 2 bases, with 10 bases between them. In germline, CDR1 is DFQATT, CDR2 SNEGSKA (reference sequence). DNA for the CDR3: TGCAGTGCTAGAGATCCAGGGTCCAACTATGGCTACACCTTC. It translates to CSARDPGSNYGYTF.

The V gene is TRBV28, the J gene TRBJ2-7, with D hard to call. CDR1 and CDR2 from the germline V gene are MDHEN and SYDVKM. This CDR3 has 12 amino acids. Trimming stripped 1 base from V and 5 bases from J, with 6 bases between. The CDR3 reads CASSLFRNEQYF. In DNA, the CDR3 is TGTGCCAGCAGTTTATTCAGAAACGAGCAGTACTTC.

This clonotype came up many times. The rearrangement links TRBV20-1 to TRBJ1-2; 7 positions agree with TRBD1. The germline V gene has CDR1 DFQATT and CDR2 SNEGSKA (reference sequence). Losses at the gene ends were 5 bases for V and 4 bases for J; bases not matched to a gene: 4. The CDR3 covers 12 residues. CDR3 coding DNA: TGCAGTGCTTGGGACAGCCGCTATGGCTACACCTTC. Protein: CSAWDSRYGYTF.

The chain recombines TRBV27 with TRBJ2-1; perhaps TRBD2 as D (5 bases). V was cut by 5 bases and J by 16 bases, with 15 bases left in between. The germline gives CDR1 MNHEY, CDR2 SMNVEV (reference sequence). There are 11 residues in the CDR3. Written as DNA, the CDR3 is TGTGCCAGCAGTCAATCTAGCTTTCAATTCTTC. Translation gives CASSQSSFQFF.

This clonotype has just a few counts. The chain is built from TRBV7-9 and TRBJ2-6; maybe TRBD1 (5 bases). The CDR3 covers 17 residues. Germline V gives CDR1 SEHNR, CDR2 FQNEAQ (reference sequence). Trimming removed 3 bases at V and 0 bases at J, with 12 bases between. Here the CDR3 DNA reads TGTGCCAGCAGCTTCAAAAGACAGCACTCTGGGGCCAACGTCCTGACTTTC. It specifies CASSFKRQHSGANVLTF. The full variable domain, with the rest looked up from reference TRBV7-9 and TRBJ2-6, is DTGVSQNPRHKITKRGQNVTFRCDPISEHNRLYWYRQTLGQGPEFLTYFQNEAQLEKSRLLSDRFSAERPKGSFSTLEIQRTEQGDSAMYLCASSFKRQHSGANVLTFGAGSRLTVL.

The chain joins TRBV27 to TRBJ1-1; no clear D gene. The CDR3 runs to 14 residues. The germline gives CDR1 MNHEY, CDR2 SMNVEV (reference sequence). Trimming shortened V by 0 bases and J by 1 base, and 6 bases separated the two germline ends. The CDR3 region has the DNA TGTGCCAGCAGTTTATCGTGGAGGAACACTGAAGCTTTCTTT. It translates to CASSLSWRNTEAFF.

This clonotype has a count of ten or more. The CDR3 is CASSEFRRDRDATNEKLFF. The DNA for the CDR3 is TGTGCCAGCAGTGAATTTCGCAGGGACAGAGATGCAACTAATGAAAAACTGTTTTTT. The V and J genes are TRBV25-1 and TRBJ1-4, with 7 bases matching TRBD1. This CDR3 is 19 amino acids long. With 1 base clipped from V and 0 bases from J, the junction kept 11 bases outside the gene matches. The V gene's germline CDR1 is MGHDK and CDR2 SYGVNS.

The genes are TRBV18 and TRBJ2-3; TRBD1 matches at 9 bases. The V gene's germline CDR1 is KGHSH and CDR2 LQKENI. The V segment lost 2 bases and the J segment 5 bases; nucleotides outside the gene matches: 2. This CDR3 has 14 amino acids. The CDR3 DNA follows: TGTGCCAGCTCACCAGGGACAGGGAAAGATACGCAGTATTTT. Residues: CASSPGTGKDTQYF.

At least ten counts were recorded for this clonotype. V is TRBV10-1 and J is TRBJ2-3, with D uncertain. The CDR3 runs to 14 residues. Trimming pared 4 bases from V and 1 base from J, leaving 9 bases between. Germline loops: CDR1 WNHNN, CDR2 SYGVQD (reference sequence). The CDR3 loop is CASSASERTDTQYF. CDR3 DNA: TGCGCCAGCAGTGCTTCGGAACGCACAGATACGCAGTATTTT.

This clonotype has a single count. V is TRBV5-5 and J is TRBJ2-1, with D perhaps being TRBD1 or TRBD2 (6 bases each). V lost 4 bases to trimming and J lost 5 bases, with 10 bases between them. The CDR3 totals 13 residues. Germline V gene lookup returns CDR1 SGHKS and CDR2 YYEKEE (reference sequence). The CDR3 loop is CASSGGQHNEQFF. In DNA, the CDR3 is TGTGCCAGCAGCGGGGGGCAGCACAATGAGCAGTTCTTC.